The rows below give T cell receptor beta chains drawn from one sample of a study of T cells in localized non-small cell lung cancer. Here immunoSEQ multiplex PCR was the method, and the copy in TCRdb shows in-frame clones only, minus some. Here the sample spans 2,000 to 2,500 clones, about 40% being singletons. The sample in question was lung tumor tissue, obtained before any cancer treatment. All receptors come from a male donor aged 60 or older with stage II squamous cell lung carcinoma. CDR3s include the opening cysteine and the closing phenylalanine or tryptophan. The D gene is left open where the match is weak. Clone size is given for some rows only: seen once, a few or many times, or a class if the clone is expanded.

cdr3_nt	cdr3_aa	v_call	cdr3_length	clone_size	j_call	d_call
TGTGCCAGCAGTCACCGTAGGGGAGGGGAGACCCAGTACTTC	CASSHRRGGETQYF	TRBV7-6	14	NA	TRBJ2-5	TRBD2
TGTGCCAGCAGTTCCCAGGCTTTGATGAGCAATCAGCCCCAGCATTTT	CASSSQALMSNQPQHF	TRBV28	16	NA	TRBJ1-5	NA
TGTGCCAGCTCACAAACGAGGGGCGGGGAGCAGTTCTTC	CASSQTRGGEQFF	TRBV18	13	NA	TRBJ2-1	NA
TGTGCCAGCAGTGGCGGGGCAACTAATGAAAAACTGTTTTTT	CASSGGATNEKLFF	TRBV28	14	once	TRBJ1-4	NA
TGTGCCAGCAAAAGACAGAGCACAGATACGCAGTATTTT	CASKRQSTDTQYF	TRBV9	13	few	TRBJ2-3	NA
TGTGCCAGCAGCGTAAGGATTGGTTCGAACACCGGGGAGCTGTTTTTT	CASSVRIGSNTGELFF	TRBV9	16	few	TRBJ2-2	NA
TGTGCCAGCAGTTCAAGACCCTACGAGCAGTACTTC	CASSSRPYEQYF	TRBV28	12	NA	TRBJ2-7	NA
TGTGCCAGCAGTTCTCAGGGATATAGCAATCAGCCCCAGCATTTT	CASSSQGYSNQPQHF	TRBV6-4	15	few	TRBJ1-5	NA
TGTGCCACCAGCAGAGAGGCAGTCAGCTCCTACAATGAGCAGTTCTTC	CATSREAVSSYNEQFF	TRBV15	16	few	TRBJ2-1	NA
TGCAGCGTAGAACTCGGACTAGCGGGAGTTACCGGGGAGCTGTTTTTT	CSVELGLAGVTGELFF	TRBV29-1	16	NA	TRBJ2-2	TRBD2
TGCGCCAGCAGCCACGATTTCGACACAGATACGCAGTATTTT	CASSHDFDTDTQYF	TRBV5-1	14	once	TRBJ2-3	NA
TGTGCCAGCAGAAAGCGGGAGTCGGCCGCAGATACGCAGTATTTT	CASRKRESAADTQYF	TRBV14	15	NA	TRBJ2-3	TRBD2
TGTGCCAGCAGCGGACTAGCGGGACAATGGGATGAGCAGTTCTTC	CASSGLAGQWDEQFF	TRBV14	15	NA	TRBJ2-1	TRBD2
TGTGCCAGCAGTTATACCGACAGGGCAACGGCTTTCTTT	CASSYTDRATAFF	TRBV6-8	13	NA	TRBJ1-1	TRBD1
TGTGCCAGCACAACAAATCGACAGGCGACTGAAAAACTGTTTTTT	CASTTNRQATEKLFF	TRBV6-8	15	few	TRBJ1-4	NA
TGTGCCACTAGTCCTGTACGGAACACCGGGGAGCTGTTTTTT	CATSPVRNTGELFF	TRBV28	14	NA	TRBJ2-2	NA
TGTGCCAGTAGTATAGATCAAAGGCGGGTGGGGGATTTCCCTGGCTACACCTTC	CASSIDQRRVGDFPGYTF	TRBV19	18	NA	TRBJ1-2	NA
TGTGCCAGCAGCGCCACTACAGATACGCAGTATTTT	CASSATTDTQYF	TRBV9	12	NA	TRBJ2-3	NA
TGCGCCAGCAGCCTAACTAGTGGGGGCAATGAGCTGTTTTTT	CASSLTSGGNELFF	TRBV5-1	14	few	TRBJ2-2	NA
TGTGCCAGTAGAGGAGCCCCTAGCGGATCCTACGAGCAGTACTTC	CASRGAPSGSYEQYF	TRBV19	15	NA	TRBJ2-7	TRBD2
TGTGCCAGCTCACCCGGGGGATCGACAGATACGCAGTATTTT	CASSPGGSTDTQYF	TRBV18	14	NA	TRBJ2-3	NA
TGTGCCAGCAGCCAAGAAATGGGACAGACCTTCACAGATACGCAGTATTTT	CASSQEMGQTFTDTQYF	TRBV14	17	NA	TRBJ2-3	TRBD1
TGCAGCGTCGAGGCGGACACAGATACGCAGTATTTT	CSVEADTDTQYF	TRBV29-1	12	NA	TRBJ2-3	NA
TGTGCCAGCAGTGATAGACTAGCGGGAGTAGGCCAGCAGTTCTTC	CASSDRLAGVGQQFF	TRBV9	15	few	TRBJ2-1	TRBD2
TGCGCCAGCAGCTCGACAGGTGGAGACACTGAAGCTTTCTTT	CASSSTGGDTEAFF	TRBV5-1	14	NA	TRBJ1-1	NA
TGTGCCACCAGGGACCGGACAGGGAACTATGGCTACACCTTC	CATRDRTGNYGYTF	TRBV15	14	NA	TRBJ1-2	TRBD1
TGTGCCAGCTCACCGGGACTCTCCCAGCAGACCCAGTACTTC	CASSPGLSQQTQYF	TRBV18	14	NA	TRBJ2-5	NA
TGTGCCACCAGCAGGGACAGGGGGCGATACGAGCAGTACTTC	CATSRDRGRYEQYF	TRBV15	14	NA	TRBJ2-7	TRBD1
TGCGCCAGCAGCCCGGGACAGCCCCTCAGTAGTACAGATACGCAGTATTTT	CASSPGQPLSSTDTQYF	TRBV4-1	17	NA	TRBJ2-3	TRBD1
TGTGCCAGTAGTAGTAGCGGGAGGATGGCGGGGGAGCTGTTTTTT	CASSSSGRMAGELFF	TRBV19	15	NA	TRBJ2-2	TRBD2
TGTGCCAGCAGGGTGCGGTCACTCTCCTACGAGCAGTACTTC	CASRVRSLSYEQYF	TRBV9	14	NA	TRBJ2-7	NA
TGTGCCAGCAGCGTAGTAGCCGGGGACGGGGAGCTGTTTTTT	CASSVVAGDGELFF	TRBV9	14	NA	TRBJ2-2	NA
TGTGCCAGTAGTATGGGACTAGCGGGAGAAAATGAGCAGTTCTTC	CASSMGLAGENEQFF	TRBV19	15	NA	TRBJ2-1	TRBD2
TGTGCCAGCACCTCCGGATCGGGCGGGGATGAGCAGTTCTTC	CASTSGSGGDEQFF	TRBV9	14	NA	TRBJ2-1	NA
TGTGCCAGCAGCCCCGGGACTAGCGGTAACAATGAGCAGTTCTTC	CASSPGTSGNNEQFF	TRBV11-3	15	NA	TRBJ2-1	TRBD2
TGTGCCAGCAGTTTAAATGGGCAGCCCCAGCATTTT	CASSLNGQPQHF	TRBV28	12	NA	TRBJ1-5	NA
TGTGCCAGCTCTCTCCGGGGCCTGGGAGGGGCCAACGTCCTGACTTTC	CASSLRGLGGANVLTF	TRBV18	16	NA	TRBJ2-6	NA
TGTGCCAGCAACAGGCCTAATGAAAAACTGTTTTTT	CASNRPNEKLFF	TRBV6-7	12	NA	TRBJ1-4	NA
TGTGCCAGCTCCCCCAGGGACAGGGAGACCCAGTACTTC	CASSPRDRETQYF	TRBV19	13	once	TRBJ2-5	TRBD1
TGTGCCAGCAGCTCGGGACTAGCGGGAGACAGCCCGGAAGGCGGCGGGGAGCTGTTTTTT	CASSSGLAGDSPEGGGELFF	TRBV7-4	20	few	TRBJ2-2	TRBD2
TGTGCCAGCAGACACGGGGTATTCGGCAAAAACATTCAGTACTTC	CASRHGVFGKNIQYF	TRBV6-8	15	NA	TRBJ2-4	NA
TGTGCCAGCAGCTCAACAGGCCGACTCACCGGGGAGCTGTTTTTT	CASSSTGRLTGELFF	TRBV11-3	15	NA	TRBJ2-2	NA
TGTGCTAGCAGCCAAGGGGGGGCGACTAACAATGAGCAGTTCTTC	CASSQGGATNNEQFF	TRBV14	15	once	TRBJ2-1	NA